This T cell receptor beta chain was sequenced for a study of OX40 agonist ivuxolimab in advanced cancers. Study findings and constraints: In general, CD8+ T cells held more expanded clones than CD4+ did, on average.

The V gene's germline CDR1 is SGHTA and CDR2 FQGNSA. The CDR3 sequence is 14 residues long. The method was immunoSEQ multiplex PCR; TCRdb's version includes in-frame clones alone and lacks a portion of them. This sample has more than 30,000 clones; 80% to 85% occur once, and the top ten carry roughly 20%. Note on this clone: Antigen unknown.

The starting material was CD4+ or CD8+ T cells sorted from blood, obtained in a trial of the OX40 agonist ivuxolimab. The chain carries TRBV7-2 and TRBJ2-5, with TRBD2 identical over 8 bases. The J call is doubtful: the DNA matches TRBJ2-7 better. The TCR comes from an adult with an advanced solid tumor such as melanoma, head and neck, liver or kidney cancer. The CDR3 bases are TGTGCCAGCAGTAAAGAGCGGGAGTTCGACGAGCAGTACTTC. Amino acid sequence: CASSKEREFDEQYF.